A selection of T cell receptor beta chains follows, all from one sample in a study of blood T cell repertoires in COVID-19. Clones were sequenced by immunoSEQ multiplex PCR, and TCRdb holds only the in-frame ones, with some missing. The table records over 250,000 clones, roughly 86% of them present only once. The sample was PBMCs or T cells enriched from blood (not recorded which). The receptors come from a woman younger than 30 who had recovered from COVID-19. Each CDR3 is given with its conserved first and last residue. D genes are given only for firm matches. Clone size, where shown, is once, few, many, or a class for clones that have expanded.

CDR3aa: CAISREDQPQHF
CDR3nt: TGTGCCATCAGTAGAGAGGATCAGCCCCAGCATTTT
j_gene: TRBJ1-5
v_gene: TRBV10-3
abundance: .
d_gene: .

CDR3aa: CAWTQMNSPLHF
CDR3nt: TGTGCCTGGACCCAGATGAATTCACCCCTCCACTTT
j_gene: TRBJ1-6
v_gene: TRBV30
abundance: .
d_gene: .

CDR3aa: CASSWGGFNEQFF
CDR3nt: TGTGCCAGCAGTTGGGGGGGATTCAATGAGCAGTTCTTC
j_gene: TRBJ2-1
v_gene: TRBV7-9
abundance: .
d_gene: TRBD2

CDR3aa: CASSLDGTKDSYEQYF
CDR3nt: TGTGCCAGCAGCTTGGACGGGACTAAAGACTCCTACGAGCAGTACTTC
j_gene: TRBJ2-7
v_gene: TRBV7-2
abundance: .
d_gene: TRBD2

CDR3aa: CASSLDRGVYGYTF
CDR3nt: TGCGCCAGCAGCTTGGACAGGGGCGTCTATGGCTACACCTTC
j_gene: TRBJ1-2
v_gene: TRBV5-1
abundance: .
d_gene: TRBD1

CDR3aa: CASSPQWGGTGGRETQYF
CDR3nt: TGTGCCAGTAGTCCCCAGTGGGGCGGGACAGGGGGGAGAGAGACCCAGTACTTC
j_gene: TRBJ2-5
v_gene: TRBV19
abundance: .
d_gene: TRBD1

CDR3aa: CASSTGLARLSYNEQFF
CDR3nt: TGTGCCAGCAGCACGGGACTAGCCAGGTTGTCCTACAATGAGCAGTTCTTC
j_gene: TRBJ2-1
v_gene: TRBV28
abundance: .
d_gene: TRBD2

CDR3aa: CASSQDRLGYEQYF
CDR3nt: TGCGCCAGCAGCCAAGACCGACTAGGCTACGAGCAGTACTTC
j_gene: TRBJ2-7
v_gene: TRBV4-3
abundance: .
d_gene: .

CDR3aa: CSVSYRGVHNEQFF
CDR3nt: TGCAGCGTTTCATACAGGGGAGTCCACAATGAGCAGTTCTTC
j_gene: TRBJ2-1
v_gene: TRBV29-1
abundance: .
d_gene: TRBD1

CDR3aa: CASSLGQGGGYTF
CDR3nt: TGCGCCAGCAGCCTCGGACAGGGGGGCGGCTACACCTTC
j_gene: TRBJ1-2
v_gene: TRBV5-1
abundance: .
d_gene: TRBD1

CDR3aa: CASSLQGFPGNTIYF
CDR3nt: TGTGCCAGCAGCTTACAGGGGTTTCCTGGAAACACCATATATTTT
j_gene: TRBJ1-3
v_gene: TRBV11-2
abundance: .
d_gene: .

CDR3aa: CAISESLSYEQYF
CDR3nt: TGTGCCATCAGTGAGTCGTTGAGCTACGAGCAGTACTTC
j_gene: TRBJ2-7
v_gene: TRBV10-3
abundance: .
d_gene: .

CDR3aa: CASSEYGSWVPNEQFF
CDR3nt: TGTGCCAGCAGTGAGTATGGGAGTTGGGTTCCGAATGAGCAGTTCTTC
j_gene: TRBJ2-1
v_gene: TRBV2
abundance: .
d_gene: .

CDR3aa: CASSFSARGNTGELFF
CDR3nt: TGTGCCAGCAGTTTTAGCGCCCGAGGCAACACCGGGGAGCTGTTTTTT
j_gene: TRBJ2-2
v_gene: TRBV6-5
abundance: .
d_gene: .

CDR3aa: CASSIGTNSGNTIYF
CDR3nt: TGTGCCAGTAGTATCGGGACAAACTCTGGAAACACCATATATTTT
j_gene: TRBJ1-3
v_gene: TRBV19
abundance: .
d_gene: .

CDR3aa: CASSVRDRGNQPQHF
CDR3nt: TGTGCCAGTAGTGTCCGGGACAGGGGAAACCAGCCCCAGCATTTT
j_gene: TRBJ1-5
v_gene: TRBV19
abundance: .
d_gene: TRBD1

CDR3aa: CASSQPGLGLDEQFF
CDR3nt: TGTGCCAGCAGCCAACCAGGGCTGGGTTTGGATGAGCAGTTCTTC
j_gene: TRBJ2-1
v_gene: TRBV4-2
abundance: once
d_gene: .

CDR3aa: CATQKTGTGVFNEQFF
CDR3nt: TGTGCCACTCAAAAGACCGGGACTGGAGTCTTCAATGAGCAGTTCTTC
j_gene: TRBJ2-1
v_gene: TRBV24-1
abundance: .
d_gene: .

CDR3aa: CASTKTGLLSAGELFF
CDR3nt: TGTGCCAGCACCAAAACCGGCTTACTATCGGCCGGGGAGCTGTTTTTT
j_gene: TRBJ2-2
v_gene: TRBV7-9
abundance: few
d_gene: .

CDR3aa: CASSQPGQGPPLHF
CDR3nt: TGCGCCAGCAGCCAACCGGGACAGGGTCCACCCCTCCACTTT
j_gene: TRBJ1-6
v_gene: TRBV4-1
abundance: once
d_gene: TRBD1

CDR3aa: CASSESGGRGLSGELFF
CDR3nt: TGCGCCAGCAGTGAGTCGGGCGGCAGGGGGCTGTCCGGGGAGCTGTTTTTT
j_gene: TRBJ2-2
v_gene: TRBV10-1
abundance: .
d_gene: TRBD1

CDR3aa: CASRSGETQYF
CDR3nt: TGTGCCAGTAGAAGCGGAGAGACCCAGTACTTC
j_gene: TRBJ2-5
v_gene: TRBV19
abundance: .
d_gene: .

CDR3aa: CASSRDRLFQETQYF
CDR3nt: TGTGCCAGTAGCAGGGACAGACTATTCCAAGAGACCCAGTACTTC
j_gene: TRBJ2-5
v_gene: TRBV19
abundance: .
d_gene: TRBD1

CDR3aa: CASSLGVQETQYF
CDR3nt: TGCGCCAGCAGCTTGGGCGTCCAAGAGACCCAGTACTTC
j_gene: TRBJ2-5
v_gene: TRBV5-1
abundance: .
d_gene: .

CDR3aa: CAISGDSRSRSPLHF
CDR3nt: TGTGCCATCAGCGGGGACAGCCGATCCCGGTCACCCCTCCACTTT
j_gene: TRBJ1-6
v_gene: TRBV10-3
abundance: .
d_gene: TRBD1

CDR3aa: CAWSGSIYEQYF
CDR3nt: TGTGCCTGGAGCGGGAGTATCTACGAGCAGTACTTC
j_gene: TRBJ2-7
v_gene: TRBV30
abundance: .
d_gene: .

CDR3aa: CASKAPFAASSSSYNSPLHF
CDR3nt: TGTGCCAGCAAGGCCCCCTTCGCGGCATCGTCTAGCTCCTATAATTCACCCCTCCACTTT
j_gene: TRBJ1-6
v_gene: TRBV27
abundance: .
d_gene: .

CDR3aa: CASREPGQGDSNQPQHF
CDR3nt: TGTGCCAGCAGAGAGCCGGGACAGGGGGATAGCAATCAGCCCCAGCATTTT
j_gene: TRBJ1-5
v_gene: TRBV3-1/TRBV3-2
abundance: .
d_gene: TRBD1

CDR3aa: CASSYVGLNYGYTF
CDR3nt: TGTGCCAGCAGTTACGTTGGGCTTAACTATGGCTACACCTTC
j_gene: TRBJ1-2
v_gene: TRBV6-6
abundance: .
d_gene: .

CDR3aa: CASSILADPTDTQYF
CDR3nt: TGTGCCAGCAGCATACTAGCGGACCCCACAGATACGCAGTATTTT
j_gene: TRBJ2-3
v_gene: TRBV7-2
abundance: .
d_gene: TRBD2

CDR3aa: CASSLIRDYSYEQYF
CDR3nt: TGTGCCAGCAGCCTCATCCGGGACTACTCCTACGAGCAGTACTTC
j_gene: TRBJ2-7
v_gene: TRBV5-4
abundance: .
d_gene: TRBD2

CDR3aa: CATSDDGASGSVRDEQFF
CDR3nt: TGTGCCACCAGTGACGATGGGGCTAGCGGGAGTGTGAGGGATGAGCAGTTCTTC
j_gene: TRBJ2-1
v_gene: TRBV24-1
abundance: .
d_gene: TRBD2

CDR3aa: CASTPGQAIAKNIQYF
CDR3nt: TGTGCCAGCACCCCTGGGCAGGCTATAGCCAAAAACATTCAGTACTTC
j_gene: TRBJ2-4
v_gene: TRBV2
abundance: .
d_gene: .

CDR3aa: CASSEYGQPSYTEAFF
CDR3nt: TGTGCCAGCAGTGAGTATGGACAGCCCTCCTACACTGAAGCTTTCTTT
j_gene: TRBJ1-1
v_gene: TRBV6-1
abundance: .
d_gene: .

CDR3aa: CASSLLNNYGYTF
CDR3nt: TGTGCCAGCAGCTTGTTAAATAACTATGGCTACACCTTC
j_gene: TRBJ1-2
v_gene: TRBV5-8
abundance: many
d_gene: .

CDR3aa: CASSLLAGGPYNEQFF
CDR3nt: TGTGCCAGCAGTCTACTAGCGGGAGGTCCCTACAATGAGCAGTTCTTC
j_gene: TRBJ2-1
v_gene: TRBV2
abundance: .
d_gene: TRBD2

CDR3aa: CASSKEYGGDPSTEAFF
CDR3nt: TGTGCCAGCAGCAAAGAATATGGAGGGGATCCGAGCACTGAAGCTTTCTTT
j_gene: TRBJ1-1
v_gene: TRBV21-1
abundance: .
d_gene: .

CDR3aa: CASSWGLAETNANTGELFF
CDR3nt: TGTGCCAGCAGCTGGGGACTAGCGGAAACTAATGCGAACACCGGGGAGCTGTTTTTT
j_gene: TRBJ2-2
v_gene: TRBV7-9
abundance: .
d_gene: TRBD2

CDR3aa: CASSRTGTSTDTQYF
CDR3nt: TGTGCCAGCAGTCGGACTGGAACTAGCACAGATACGCAGTATTTT
j_gene: TRBJ2-3
v_gene: TRBV6-2/TRBV6-3
abundance: .
d_gene: .

CDR3aa: CASSPFTGSDNEQFF
CDR3nt: TGCGCCAGCAGCCCATTTACGGGATCCGACAATGAGCAGTTCTTC
j_gene: TRBJ2-1
v_gene: TRBV5-1
abundance: .
d_gene: .